The entry below gives a single T cell receptor (beta chain) sequence along with its context. Antigen specificity is unknown. The germline V gene has CDR1 SGHAT and CDR2 FQNNGV. With 3 bases removed from V and 4 bases from J, the gap between germline ends came to 6 bases. The CDR3 spans 13 residues. The sample comes from a study of T cell responses to AZD1222 COVID-19 vaccine. The study, taken as a whole, reports: The sample set comprised mostly white British donors with more females, and clonal diversity was possibly underestimated. Researchers took repertoire samples only after the peak T cell response had come. Dominant CD4 TCR responses targeted spike regions 160-218 and 743-854.

Clones were sequenced by immunoSEQ multiplex PCR, and TCRdb holds only the in-frame ones, with some missing. The table shows about 97,000 clones, with approximately 90% occurring only once. This receptor was taken from an adult in good health. The V gene is TRBV11-2, the J gene TRBJ1-4, with D unclear. Sample: peripheral blood, taken on day 0 of AZD1222 vaccination. The CDR3 DNA follows: TGTGCCAGCAGCTTCAACCTTAATGAAAAACTGTTTTTT. Its protein is CASSFNLNEKLFF.